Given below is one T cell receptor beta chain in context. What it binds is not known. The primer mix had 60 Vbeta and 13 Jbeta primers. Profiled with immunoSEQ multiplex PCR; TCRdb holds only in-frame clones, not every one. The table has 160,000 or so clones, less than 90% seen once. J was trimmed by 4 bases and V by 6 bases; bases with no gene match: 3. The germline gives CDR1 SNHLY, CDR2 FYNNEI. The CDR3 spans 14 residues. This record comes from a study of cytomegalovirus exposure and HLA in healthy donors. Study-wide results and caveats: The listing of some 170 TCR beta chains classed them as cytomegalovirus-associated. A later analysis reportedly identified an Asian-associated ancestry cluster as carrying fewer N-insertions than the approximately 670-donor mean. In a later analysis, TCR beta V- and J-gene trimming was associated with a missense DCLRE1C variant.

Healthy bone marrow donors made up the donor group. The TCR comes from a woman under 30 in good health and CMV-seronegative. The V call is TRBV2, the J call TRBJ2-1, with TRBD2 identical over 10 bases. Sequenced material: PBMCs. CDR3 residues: CASRSGGEYNEQFF. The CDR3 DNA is TGTGCCAGCAGGAGCGGGGGGGAGTACAATGAGCAGTTCTTC. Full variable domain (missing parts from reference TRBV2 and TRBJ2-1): EPEVTQTPSHQVTQMGQEVILRCVPISNHLYFYWYRQILGQKVEFLVSFYNNEISEKSEIFDDQFSVERPDGSNFTLKIRSTKLEDSAMYFCASRSGGEYNEQFFGPGTRLTVL.